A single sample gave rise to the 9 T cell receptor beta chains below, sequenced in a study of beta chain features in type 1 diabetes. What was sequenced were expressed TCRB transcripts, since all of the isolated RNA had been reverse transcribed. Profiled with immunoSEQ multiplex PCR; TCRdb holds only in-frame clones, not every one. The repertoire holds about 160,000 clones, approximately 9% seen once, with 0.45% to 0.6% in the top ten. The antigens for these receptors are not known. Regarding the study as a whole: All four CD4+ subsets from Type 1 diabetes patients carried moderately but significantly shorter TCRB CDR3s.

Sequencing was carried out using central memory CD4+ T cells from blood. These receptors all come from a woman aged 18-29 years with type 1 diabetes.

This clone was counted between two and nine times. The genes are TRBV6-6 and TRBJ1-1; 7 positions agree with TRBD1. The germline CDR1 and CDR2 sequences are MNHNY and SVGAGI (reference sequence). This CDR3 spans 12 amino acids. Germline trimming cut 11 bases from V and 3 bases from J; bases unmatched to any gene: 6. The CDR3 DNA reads TGTGCCGGAAGGGGGCAAGACACTGAAGCTTTCTTT. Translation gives CAGRGQDTEAFF.

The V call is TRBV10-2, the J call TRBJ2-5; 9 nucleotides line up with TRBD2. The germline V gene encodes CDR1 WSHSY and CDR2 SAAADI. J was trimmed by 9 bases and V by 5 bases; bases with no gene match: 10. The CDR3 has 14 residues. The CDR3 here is CASSSGGPQGAQYF. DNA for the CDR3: TGCGCCAGCAGTAGCGGGGGGCCTCAGGGGGCCCAGTACTTC.

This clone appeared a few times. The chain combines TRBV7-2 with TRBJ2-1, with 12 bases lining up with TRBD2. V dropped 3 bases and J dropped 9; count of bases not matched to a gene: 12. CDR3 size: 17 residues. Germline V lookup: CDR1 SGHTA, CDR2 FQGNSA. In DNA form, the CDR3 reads TGTGCCAGCAGCTTGGGGACGGGACTAGCGGGTTTCGGTGAGCAGTTCTTC. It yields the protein CASSLGTGLAGFGEQFF.

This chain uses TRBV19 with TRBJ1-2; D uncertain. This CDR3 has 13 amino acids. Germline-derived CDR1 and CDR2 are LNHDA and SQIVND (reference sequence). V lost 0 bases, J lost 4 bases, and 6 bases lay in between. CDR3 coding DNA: TGTGCCAGTAGTATAGACAGATCCTATGGCTACACCTTC. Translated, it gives CASSIDRSYGYTF.

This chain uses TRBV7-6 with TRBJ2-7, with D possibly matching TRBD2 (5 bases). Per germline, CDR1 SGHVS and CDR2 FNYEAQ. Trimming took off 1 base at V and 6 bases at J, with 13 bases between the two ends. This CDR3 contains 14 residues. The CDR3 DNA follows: TGTGCCAGCAGCTTAGAGGGAGCCCAGCGCGAGCAGTACTTC. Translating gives CASSLEGAQREQYF.

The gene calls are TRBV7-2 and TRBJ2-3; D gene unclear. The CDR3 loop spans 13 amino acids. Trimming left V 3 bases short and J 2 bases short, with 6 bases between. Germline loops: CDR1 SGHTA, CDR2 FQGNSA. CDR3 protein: CASSFLFTDTQYF. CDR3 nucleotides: TGTGCCAGCAGCTTTCTATTCACAGATACGCAGTATTTT.

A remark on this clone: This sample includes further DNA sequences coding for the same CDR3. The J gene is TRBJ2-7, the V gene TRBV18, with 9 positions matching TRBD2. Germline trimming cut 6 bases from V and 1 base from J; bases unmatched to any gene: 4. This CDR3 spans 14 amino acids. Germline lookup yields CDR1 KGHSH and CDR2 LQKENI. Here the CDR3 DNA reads TGTGCCAGCTCTCCAGCGGGAGGATCCTACGAGCAGTACTTC. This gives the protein CASSPAGGSYEQYF.

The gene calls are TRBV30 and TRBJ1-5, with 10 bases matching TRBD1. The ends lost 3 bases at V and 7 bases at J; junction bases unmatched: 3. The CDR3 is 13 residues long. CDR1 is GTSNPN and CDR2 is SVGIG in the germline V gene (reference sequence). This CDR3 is CAWRGQGRQPQHF. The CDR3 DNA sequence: TGTGCCTGGAGGGGACAGGGGCGCCAGCCCCAGCATTTT.

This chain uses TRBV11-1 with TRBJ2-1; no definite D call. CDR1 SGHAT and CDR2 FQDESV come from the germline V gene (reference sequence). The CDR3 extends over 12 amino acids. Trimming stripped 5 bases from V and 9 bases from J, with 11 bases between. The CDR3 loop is CASSPHPGEQFF. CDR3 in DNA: TGTGCCAGCAGCCCACACCCGGGTGAGCAGTTCTTC.